These 5 T cell receptor beta chains were all obtained from the same sample, sequenced in a study of T cell responses to AZD1222 COVID-19 vaccine. Measured with immunoSEQ multiplex PCR; TCRdb has only the in-frame clones, and not every one. This table holds around 88,000 clones, around 88% found once. The material sequenced was peripheral blood, taken on day 0 of MenACWY control vaccination. The receptor source for this set is an adult in good health.

The sample holds one count of this clone. This chain uses TRBV9 with TRBJ1-4, with 10 positions matching TRBD1. The V gene end was trimmed by 3 bases and the J gene end by 6 bases; junction bases not matched to a gene: 5. Germline values: CDR1 SGDLS, CDR2 YYNGEE. The CDR3 is made up of 15 amino acids. CDR3 sequence (DNA): TGTGCCAGCAGCGCGGCCGGGACAGGGGATGAAAAACTGTTTTTT. Translation: CASSAAGTGDEKLFF.

The rearrangement uses TRBV9 and TRBJ1-3; D gene ambiguous. This CDR3 contains 13 residues. V lost 2 bases to trimming and J lost 2 bases, with 5 bases between them. Germline loops: CDR1 SGDLS, CDR2 YYNGEE. CDR3 in DNA: TGTGCCAGCAGCGTCGACACTGGAAACACCATATATTTT. Protein: CASSVDTGNTIYF.

In this sample, this clone turned up a few times. V gene TRBV6-4 combines with J gene TRBJ1-1; D remains ambiguous. Between the trimmed V and J ends, which lost 0 bases and 0 bases, there was a span of 11 bases. Germline lookup yields CDR1 MRHNA and CDR2 SNTAGT. The CDR3 is 16 amino acids. DNA of the CDR3: TGTGCCAGCAGTGACTCGAATAAGGGTTTGAACACTGAAGCTTTCTTT. Encoded protein: CASSDSNKGLNTEAFF.

The CDR3 DNA is TGTGCCAGCAGCCAAGACAGGGTTTATGAAAAACTGTTTTTT. Its translation: CASSQDRVYEKLFF. This chain connects TRBV3-1 (or the pseudogene TRBV3-2) to TRBJ1-4, with D possibly TRBD1 on 5 matching bases. Germline V gene sequence: CDR1 LGHDT, CDR2 YNNKEL (reference sequence). Trimming took 0 bases from V and 6 from J, leaving 8 bases between them. The CDR3 has 14 residues.

The chain has TRBV28 and TRBJ1-6; D may be TRBD1 (5 bases). Germline CDR1 MDHEN, CDR2 SYDVKM. Deletions cut 9 bases from V and 6 bases from J, with 12 bases between. The CDR3 loop spans 13 amino acids. CDR3 bases: TGTGCCAGTGAACGGGACGCTAATTCACCCCTCCACTTT. This codes for CASERDANSPLHF.